The next 16 T cell receptor beta chains were all read from a single sample in a study of blood T cell repertoires in COVID-19. Some clones are missing from TCRdb's copy, which holds only in-frame ones; the method was immunoSEQ multiplex PCR. The sample has 34,000 or so clones, 87% seen once. The specimen sequenced was peripheral blood. These receptors originate from a man aged 50 to 59 with active or convalescent COVID-19.

The chain carries TRBV7-9 and TRBJ2-1, with D maybe TRBD1 (5 bases). Germline V gene lookup returns CDR1 SEHNR and CDR2 FQNEAQ (reference sequence). This CDR3 region has 13 residues. Trimming stripped 3 bases from V and 8 bases from J, with 11 bases between. The CDR3 loop reads CASSFAGWDEQFF. The CDR3 nucleotides read TGTGCCAGCAGCTTCGCAGGGTGGGATGAGCAGTTCTTC.

This sequence joins TRBV7-2 and TRBJ2-7; 8 nucleotides agree with TRBD2. V gave up 2 bases and J gave up 2 bases; unmatched junction bases: 5. This CDR3 spans 15 amino acids. Germline V gives CDR1 SGHTA, CDR2 FQGNSA. CDR3 sequence reads: CASSLSSAGAYEQYF. In DNA form, the CDR3 reads TGTGCCAGCAGCTTAAGTTCAGCGGGAGCCTACGAGCAGTACTTC.

The chain employs TRBV7-6 and TRBJ2-7, with D perhaps matching TRBD1 (6 bases). Trimming left V 0 bases short and J 0 bases short, with 9 bases between. The CDR3 loop spans 15 amino acids. Germline CDR1 reads SGHVS; CDR2 reads FNYEAQ. DNA of the CDR3: TGTGCCAGCAGCTTAGCACAGGGTTACTCCTACGAGCAGTACTTC. Amino acids: CASSLAQGYSYEQYF.

The CDR3 DNA follows: TGTGCCAGCAGCCAAGATCGCAGGGCTGGCTACACCTTC. Its protein is CASSQDRRAGYTF. The J gene is TRBJ1-2, the V gene TRBV14; D may be TRBD1 (5 bases). Germline V gives CDR1 SGHDN, CDR2 FVKESK. This CDR3 has 13 amino acids. Trimming left V 0 bases short and J 7 bases short, with 9 bases between.

This chain links TRBV27 with TRBJ1-4, with D perhaps matching TRBD1 (5 bases). Trimming took off 6 bases at V and 6 bases at J, with 14 bases between the two ends. Germline CDR1 is MNHEY and CDR2 is SMNVEV (reference sequence). This CDR3 spans 14 amino acids. Written as DNA, the CDR3 is TGTGCCAGCAGGGCGATGGGGGGGGATGAAAAACTGTTTTTT. The encoded protein is CASRAMGGDEKLFF.

The V call is TRBV9, the J call TRBJ2-2; 11 bases are shared with TRBD2. CDR3 length equals 16 residues. Per the germline V gene, CDR1 is SGDLS and CDR2 is YYNGEE. V was clipped by 4 bases and J by 1 base; unmatched bases: 3. The CDR3 DNA reads as TGTGCCAGCAGCCTAGGGACTAGCGGGAACACCGGGGAGCTGTTTTTT. It encodes CASSLGTSGNTGELFF.

This sequence joins TRBV7-2 and TRBJ2-5; TRBD1 might be the D (6 bases). V was pared by 8 bases and J by 2 bases, with 18 bases between. CDR3 length: 15 residues. The germline gives CDR1 SGHTA, CDR2 FQGNSA. The CDR3 nucleotides read TGTGCCAGCGAAAAACAGGGAGCCTTTCAAGAGACCCAGTACTTC. Its protein product is CASEKQGAFQETQYF.

V is TRBV7-9 and J is TRBJ2-7; TRBD1 matches 9 bases. The CDR3 contains 14 residues. The V gene's germline CDR1 is SEHNR and CDR2 FQNEAQ (reference sequence). With 3 bases clipped from V and 5 bases from J, the junction kept 5 bases outside the gene matches. The DNA for the CDR3 is TGTGCCAGCAGCTTCGGACAGGGGACCAACGAGCAGTACTTC. It translates to CASSFGQGTNEQYF.

The rearrangement joins TRBV27 to TRBJ1-1; D is undetermined. Trimming left V 11 bases short and J 3 bases short, with 19 bases between. Germline V gene lookup returns CDR1 MNHEY and CDR2 SMNVEV (reference sequence). The CDR3 extends over 14 amino acids. CDR3 sequence reads: CARVPPGRDTEAFF. The DNA for the CDR3 is TGTGCCCGTGTCCCTCCCGGGAGGGACACTGAAGCTTTCTTT.

The chain couples TRBV2 to TRBJ1-4; 7 nucleotides match TRBD1. The V gene's germline CDR1 is SNHLY and CDR2 FYNNEI. With V trimmed by 3 bases and J by 13 bases, 5 bases remained unmatched. CDR3 length: 12 amino acids. The chain's CDR3 is CASSEFAGGLFF. CDR3 in DNA: TGTGCCAGCAGTGAGTTTGCAGGGGGACTGTTTTTT.

J is TRBJ2-3 and V is TRBV5-1; 7 bases are shared with TRBD2. The V gene's germline CDR1 is SGHRS and CDR2 YFSETQ. The junction had 4 bases not matched to a gene; V was cut back by 0 bases and J by 0 bases. The CDR3 has 16 amino acids. CDR3 residues: CASSLESGISTDTQYF. The CDR3 DNA reads TGCGCCAGCAGCTTGGAGAGCGGGATTAGCACAGATACGCAGTATTTT.

The chain recombines TRBV28 with TRBJ2-4; 16 nucleotides align to TRBD2. J gave up 3 bases and V 2 bases, and 1 base lay outside the gene matches. There are 17 residues in the CDR3. Germline CDR1 reads MDHEN; CDR2 reads SYDVKM. In DNA form, the CDR3 reads TGTGCCAGCAGTTTAGGGACTAGCGGGAGGGGCAAAAACATTCAGTACTTC. This gives the protein CASSLGTSGRGKNIQYF.

In this sample, this clone is medium-sized. The chain combines TRBV28 with TRBJ1-5; possible D gene TRBD1, 5 bases. V lost 2 bases and J lost 0, with 20 bases in between. CDR1 MDHEN and CDR2 SYDVKM come from the germline V gene. CDR3 size: 19 residues. This chain's CDR3 is CASSLALRQSFYSNQPQHF. The CDR3 DNA is TGTGCCAGCAGTTTAGCATTGCGACAGTCCTTTTATAGCAATCAGCCCCAGCATTTT.

The V and J genes are TRBV5-1 and TRBJ1-5; perhaps TRBD1 as D (6 bases). Germline values: CDR1 SGHRS, CDR2 YFSETQ. V was shortened by 4 bases and J by 0 bases, with 14 bases between the two germline ends. The CDR3 consists of 16 residues. CDR3 DNA sequence: TGCGCCAGCAGCCCAGGGGACCGGCCTAGCAATCAGCCCCAGCATTTT. Protein product: CASSPGDRPSNQPQHF. The variable domain in full, completed from reference TRBV5-1 and TRBJ1-5, reads KAGVTQTPRYLIKTRGQQVTLSCSPISGHRSVSWYQQTPGQGLQFLFEYFSETQRNKGNFPGRFSGRQFSNSRSEMNVSTLELGDSALYLCASSPGDRPSNQPQHFGDGTRLSIL.

The V gene is TRBV29-1, the J gene TRBJ2-1, with 7 positions matching TRBD2. The germline gives CDR1 SQVTM, CDR2 ANQGSEA. Unmatched junction bases numbered 35, after V lost 4 bases and J lost 5 bases. This CDR3 is 23 amino acids long. CDR3 residues: CSVVLNLDPHRDYHPTRHNEQFF. CDR3 DNA: TGCAGCGTTGTGCTAAACCTGGATCCCCACCGGGACTACCACCCGACGAGACACAATGAGCAGTTCTTC.

The chain uses TRBV28 and TRBJ1-2; 7 bases map to TRBD1. The CDR3 consists of 13 residues. The germline V gene encodes CDR1 MDHEN and CDR2 SYDVKM. The ends lost 5 bases at V and 7 bases at J; junction bases unmatched: 7. The CDR3 sequence: CASSAPDRPGYTF. CDR3 DNA: TGTGCCAGCAGTGCCCCGGACAGGCCTGGCTACACCTTC.